This T cell receptor (delta chain) was recorded in a study of Vδ1+ human thymocytes. Points from the study as a whole: Highly polyclonal TRG and TRD repertoires with Gaussian CDR3 length distributions appeared in thymus.

The germline CDR1 and CDR2 sequences are NSMFDY and ISSIKDK. Inclusive of both ends, the CDR3 amounts to 20 amino acids. Sequences come from RNA converted to cDNA by reverse transcription. CDR3 amplicons came from multiplex PCR with pooled V-gene forward and constant-region reverse primers. TCRdb re-identified clones in the multiplex PCR reads via CATT. The sample lists around 24,000 delta-chain clones, about 31% occurring once. In the case of this clone: As yet, its antigen is unknown. The DNA is left out, because the CDR3 cannot be placed on it with certainty; the CDR3 is given as TCRdb lists it.

The sample comprised Vdelta1+ gamma-delta thymocytes from the thymus. As to subset: FACS-sorted CD3+ TCRalphabeta- TCRVdelta1+ TCRVdelta2- thymocytes. This clonotype was obtained from a boy in the first two years of life who had congenital heart surgery. The gene calls are TRAV29/DV5 and TRDJ1. The CDR3: CSVLLCSKRVLRLDAKELIF.